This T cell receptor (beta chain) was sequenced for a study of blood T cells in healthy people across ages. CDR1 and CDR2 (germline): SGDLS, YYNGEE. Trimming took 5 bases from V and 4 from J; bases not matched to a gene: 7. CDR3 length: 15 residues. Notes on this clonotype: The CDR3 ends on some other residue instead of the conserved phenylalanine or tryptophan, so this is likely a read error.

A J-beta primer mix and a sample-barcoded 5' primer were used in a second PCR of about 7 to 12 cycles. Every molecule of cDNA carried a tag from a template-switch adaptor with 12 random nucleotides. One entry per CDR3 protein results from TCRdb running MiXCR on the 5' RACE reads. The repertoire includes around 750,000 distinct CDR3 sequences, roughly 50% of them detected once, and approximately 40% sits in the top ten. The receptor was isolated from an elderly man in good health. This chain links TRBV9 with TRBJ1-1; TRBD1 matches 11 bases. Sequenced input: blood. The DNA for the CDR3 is TGTGCCAGCAGTCGAGGGGGGACAGGGGGCACTGAAGCTTTCGTT. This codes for CASSRGGTGGTEAFV.